This T cell receptor (beta chain) was captured in a study of blood T cell repertoires in COVID-19. In the study overall: Whether acute or convalescent, the COVID-19 samples came from the United States, Italy and Spain. T cells, B-cell-depleted T cells, or PBMCs supplied cDNA or gDNA.

This clone was counted a few times. Trimming removed 3 bases from V and 6 bases from J; junction bases left unmatched: 5. CDR3 length: 15 amino acids. Germline loops: CDR1 SGHRS, CDR2 YFSETQ. In the original workflow: Quantification of nucleated cells was approximated via reference gene primer amplification. TCRdb's copy holds only in-frame clones and misses some; the assay was immunoSEQ multiplex PCR. The V and J calls and clone size come from that table; D and trimming were worked out from the DNA. Here the sample spans approximately 84,000 clones, about 70% being singletons. Material for sequencing was peripheral blood. V and J are TRBV5-1 and TRBJ2-2; 10 bases are shared with TRBD1. The origin of this receptor is a man in his fifties or sixties with active or convalescent COVID-19. CDR3 coding DNA: TGCGCCAGCAGCTCGGGACAGGGGAGGGCCGGGGAGCTGTTTTTT. As protein: CASSSGQGRAGELFF.